What follows are 16 T cell receptor beta chains derived from one specimen sequenced in a study of CD8 T cells in ankylosing spondylitis. MiXCR was run by TCRdb on the 5' RACE reads, yielding one entry per CDR3 protein. The table includes around 250,000 distinct CDR3 sequences, roughly 32% detected once. The sample comprised blood, either unsorted or a sorted T cell fraction (not recorded which). These receptors all stem from a male donor with ankylosing spondylitis or in good health (not recorded which).

The chain has TRBV20-1 and TRBJ2-7, with D unclear. Looked up from germline, CDR1 is DFQATT and CDR2 is SNEGSKA (reference sequence). The CDR3 sequence is 12 residues long. Between the trimmed V and J ends, which lost 6 bases and 7 bases, there was a span of 16 bases. The CDR3, as DNA: TGCAGTGCCCCGGTCAGTGGTAGGGAGCAGTACTTC. It yields the protein CSAPVSGREQYF.

The chain carries TRBV9 and TRBJ2-1; no firm D call. The germline V and J ends were trimmed by 0 bases and 8 bases, with 12 bases remaining between them. This CDR3 region has 14 residues. Germline V gives CDR1 SGDLS, CDR2 YYNGEE. Here the CDR3 reads CASSVESRRYEQFF. CDR3 nucleotide sequence: TGTGCCAGCAGCGTAGAGTCGCGGCGCTATGAGCAGTTCTTC.

The rearrangement joins TRBV29-1 to TRBJ2-2; D might be TRBD2 (5 bases). The CDR3 contains 15 residues. Between the trimmed V and J ends, which lost 1 base and 0 bases, there was a span of 9 bases. Germline CDR1 SQVTM, CDR2 ANQGSEA. The CDR3 loop is CSVEGGLANTGELFF. The CDR3 region has the DNA TGCAGCGTTGAAGGAGGGCTAGCGAACACCGGGGAGCTGTTTTTT.

The rearrangement links TRBV10-3 to TRBJ2-5; a possible D gene is TRBD1 (7 bases). CDR1 ENHRY and CDR2 SYGVKD come from the germline V gene. This CDR3 region has 14 residues. Trimming took 8 bases from V and 1 from J, leaving 14 bases between them. Here the CDR3 reads CAIWGGTVQETQYF. CDR3 DNA: TGTGCCATCTGGGGCGGGACAGTCCAAGAGACCCAGTACTTC.

The sample holds a few counts of this clonotype. The CDR3: CSGTGVHNEQFF. CDR3 coding DNA: TGCAGTGGCACTGGTGTGCACAATGAGCAGTTCTTC. The chain uses TRBV20-1 and TRBJ2-1; D not resolved. With 7 bases removed from V and 5 bases from J, the gap between germline ends came to 12 bases. This CDR3 is 12 amino acids long. The germline V gene encodes CDR1 DFQATT and CDR2 SNEGSKA (reference sequence).

V usage is TRBV29-1 and J usage is TRBJ1-1; 7 bases agree with TRBD1. The V gene's germline CDR1 is SQVTM and CDR2 ANQGSEA. The CDR3 extends over 14 amino acids. With V trimmed by 6 bases and J by 1 base, 8 bases remained unmatched. This CDR3 reads CSVHDRVENTEAFF. The CDR3 DNA follows: TGCAGCGTCCACGACAGGGTCGAGAACACTGAAGCTTTCTTT. Complete variable domain (other parts from reference TRBV29-1 and TRBJ1-1): SAVISQKPSRDICQRGTSLTIQCQVDSQVTMMFWYRQQPGQSLTLIATANQGSEATYESGFVIDKFPISRPNLTFSTLTVSNMSPEDSSIYLCSVHDRVENTEAFFGQGTRLTVV.

In this sample, this clonotype turned up once. The chain has TRBV3-1 and TRBJ2-7; possibly TRBD2 for D (5 bases). From germline, CDR1 is LGHDT and CDR2 YNNKEL (reference sequence). This CDR3 spans 12 amino acids. V was cut by 1 base and J by 5 bases, with 6 bases left in between. Here the CDR3 reads CASSQAGNEQYF. The CDR3 bases are TGTGCCAGCAGCCAAGCCGGGAACGAGCAGTACTTC.

This clonotype was counted a few times. The J gene is TRBJ2-5, the V gene TRBV15, with 7 bases that match TRBD2. The CDR3 runs to 15 residues. Trimming at V came to 5 bases and at J to 0 bases, leaving 6 bases not matched to a gene. CDR1 is LNHNV, CDR2 YYDKDF, per germline (reference sequence). The CDR3, as DNA: TGTGCCACCAGCCCCCTAGCGGAGTACCAAGAGACCCAGTACTTC. This sequence encodes CATSPLAEYQETQYF.

This clonotype came up a few times. The chain links TRBV15 to TRBJ2-7, with TRBD1 matching over 7 bases. With 5 bases clipped from V and 0 bases from J, the junction kept 1 base outside the gene matches. This CDR3 comprises 13 residues. CDR1 is LNHNV, CDR2 YYDKDF, per germline (reference sequence). CDR3 sequence reads: CATSDRVSYEQYF. The CDR3 coding sequence is TGTGCCACCAGCGACAGGGTCTCCTACGAGCAGTACTTC.

Details on this clonotype: This could be a read error, since a much larger clone is one nucleotide away. The rearrangement links TRBV20-1 to TRBJ2-1, with 14 bases matching TRBD2. Germline V CDR1 and CDR2: DFQATT, SNEGSKA (reference sequence). This CDR3 comprises 15 residues. Written as DNA, the CDR3 is TGCTGTGCTTCGCGGACTAGCGGGGGGCACAATGAGCAGTTCTTC. Its protein is CCASRTSGGHNEQFF.

The J gene is TRBJ2-1, the V gene TRBV20-1; either TRBD1 or TRBD2 may fit D (5 bases each). This CDR3 region has 13 residues. Germline V gene lookup returns CDR1 DFQATT and CDR2 SNEGSKA (reference sequence). V lost 1 base, J lost 12 bases, and 16 bases lay in between. In DNA form, the CDR3 reads TGCAGTGCTAGAGTTCCTCTCGGGGCAGGGCAGTTCTTC. This gives the protein CSARVPLGAGQFF.

The chain recombines TRBV12-3 or TRBV12-4 with TRBJ2-7, with D possibly matching TRBD1 (6 bases). Trimming removed 5 bases from V and 0 bases from J, with 11 bases in between. The CDR3 runs 14 residues. In nucleotides, the CDR3 is TGTGCCAGCAGTCACACAGGGCTCTCCTACGAGCAGTACTTC. The encoded protein is CASSHTGLSYEQYF.

This chain links TRBV10-1 with TRBJ2-6; maybe TRBD2 (6 bases). Per the germline V gene, CDR1 is WNHNN and CDR2 is SYGVQD (reference sequence). Trimming removed 3 bases from V and 4 bases from J, with 10 bases in between. The CDR3 contains 15 residues. CDR3 sequence reads: CASSEGGLGANVLTF. The DNA of the CDR3 is TGCGCCAGCAGTGAAGGAGGGCTCGGGGCCAACGTCCTGACTTTC.

This clonotype has a handful of counts. The CDR3 is CSAPGMKAFF. CDR3 DNA: TGCAGTGCTCCAGGGATGAAAGCTTTCTTT. The V call is TRBV20-1, the J call TRBJ1-1, with D perhaps TRBD1 (5 bases). This CDR3 spans 10 amino acids. V was cut by 5 bases and J by 9 bases, with 10 bases left in between. CDR1 and CDR2 (germline): DFQATT, SNEGSKA (reference sequence).

The rearrangement joins TRBV6-5 to TRBJ2-1; D ambiguous. The length of the CDR3 is 14 residues. Between the trimmed V and J ends, which lost 1 base and 8 bases, there was a span of 12 bases. Germline lookup yields CDR1 MNHEY and CDR2 SVGAGI. CDR3 DNA: TGTGCCAGCAGTTACTTGACACAAAACGATGAGCAGTTCTTC. It codes for CASSYLTQNDEQFF.

In this sample, this clonotype turned up a few times. The V call is TRBV6-1, the J call TRBJ1-5; unclear D gene. V was cut by 2 bases and J by 7 bases, with 12 bases left in between. CDR3 length equals 14 residues. CDR1 and CDR2 from the germline V gene are MNHNS and SASEGT. CDR3 loop: CASSELGRRQPQHF. The CDR3 DNA is TGTGCCAGCAGTGAACTGGGCCGGCGGCAGCCCCAGCATTTT.